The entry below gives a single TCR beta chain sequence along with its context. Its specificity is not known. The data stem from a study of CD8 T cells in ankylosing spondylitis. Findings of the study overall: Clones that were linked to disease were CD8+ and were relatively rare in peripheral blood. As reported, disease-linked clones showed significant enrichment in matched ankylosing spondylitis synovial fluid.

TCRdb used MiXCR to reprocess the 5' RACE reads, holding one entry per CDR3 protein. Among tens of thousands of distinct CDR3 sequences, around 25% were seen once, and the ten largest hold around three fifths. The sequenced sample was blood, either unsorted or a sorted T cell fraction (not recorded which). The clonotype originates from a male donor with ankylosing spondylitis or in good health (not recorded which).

CDR3 sequence reads: CASSFNSGPQETQYF. For the CDR3, the DNA is TGTGCCAGCAGCTTTAACAGCGGGCCACAAGAGACCCAGTACTTC. The chain couples TRBV11-2 to TRBJ2-5; D is perhaps TRBD2 (6 bases). The CDR3 has 15 amino acids. In germline, CDR1 is SGHAT, CDR2 FQNNGV. The V gene lost 3 bases and the J gene lost 2 bases, with 13 bases spanning the gap.